The 24 T cell receptor beta chains given below trace back to one sample, sequenced in a study of cytomegalovirus exposure and HLA in healthy donors. PCR employed 60 Vbeta and 13 Jbeta primers. The repertoire was sequenced with immunoSEQ multiplex PCR; TCRdb's copy has only in-frame clones and lacks some. The sample consists of some 65,000 clones, around 68% of them appearing once. The sequenced material came from PBMCs. The receptor set was obtained from a man aged 45 to 65 in good health and CMV-seropositive.

J is TRBJ2-7 and V is TRBV6-5; TRBD1 matches at 7 bases. The trim removed 10 bases at V and 5 bases at J, leaving 8 bases unmatched. This CDR3 comprises 12 residues. Germline V CDR1 and CDR2: MNHEY, SVGAGI. This CDR3 is CAIRQGRHEQYF. The CDR3 DNA follows: TGTGCCATAAGACAGGGTAGGCACGAGCAGTACTTC.

The gene calls are TRBV4-1 and TRBJ1-4; D gene unclear. Between the trimmed V and J ends, which lost 1 base and 3 bases, there was a span of 12 bases. From germline, CDR1 is MGHRA and CDR2 YSYEKL. The CDR3 length is 16 residues. Written as DNA, the CDR3 is TGCGCCAGCAGCCAAGTGGGAGGGCTGGCTAATGAAAAACTGTTTTTT. Protein product: CASSQVGGLANEKLFF.

This clone showed up just a few times. The chain is built from TRBV6-5 and TRBJ2-5; D is perhaps TRBD1 (7 bases). Looked up from germline, CDR1 is MNHEY and CDR2 is SVGAGI. CDR3 length: 14 amino acids. V was shortened by 6 bases and J by 5 bases, with 16 bases between the two germline ends. The CDR3 nucleotides are TGTGCCAGCAGCCGCCGGGCAGGGGGGGAGACCCAGTACTTC. Its translation: CASSRRAGGETQYF.

On this clone itself: Because it lacks the conserved phenylalanine or tryptophan at the end, this CDR3 is likely a read error. The V gene is TRBV2, the J gene TRBJ1-2; tentatively, D is TRBD1 (6 bases). The CDR3 is 13 amino acids. V was clipped by 6 bases and J by 2 bases, with 10 bases between them. The V gene's germline CDR1 is SNHLY and CDR2 FYNNEI. The chain's CDR3 is CASRPQGNYGYTV. The DNA for the CDR3 is TGTGCCAGCAGACCTCAGGGGAACTATGGCTACACCGTC.

The V and J genes are TRBV7-9 and TRBJ2-1, with 9 bases identical to TRBD2. The CDR3 consists of 14 residues. V lost 0 bases and J lost 8; bases outside the gene matches: 2. CDR1 and CDR2 (germline): SEHNR, FQNEAQ (reference sequence). The CDR3: CASSLARGGDEQFF. CDR3 DNA: TGTGCCAGCAGCTTAGCCCGCGGGGGGGATGAGCAGTTCTTC.

Written as DNA, the CDR3 is TGCGCCAGCAGCTTGCAGGGGGCTAGAGAGACCCAGTACTTC. This encodes CASSLQGARETQYF. The J gene is TRBJ2-5, the V gene TRBV5-1; TRBD1 agrees at 8 bases. The CDR3 spans 14 residues. V was clipped by 1 base and J by 4 bases; unmatched bases: 3. Germline CDR1 and CDR2: SGHRS and YFSETQ.

The chain couples TRBV27 to TRBJ2-5; D is ambiguous. Trimming took 5 bases from V and 5 from J, leaving 9 bases between them. CDR1 and CDR2 (germline): MNHEY, SMNVEV (reference sequence). The CDR3 runs to 12 residues. CDR3 DNA sequence: TGTGCCAGCAGTCATAACTGGGAGACCCAGTACTTC. As protein: CASSHNWETQYF.

This sequence joins TRBV5-1 and TRBJ2-3; 9 bases match TRBD2. The trim removed 0 bases at V and 1 base at J, leaving 3 bases unmatched. The CDR3 extends over 16 amino acids. Germline CDR1 reads SGHRS; CDR2 reads YFSETQ. The CDR3 loop is CASSLAASGGTDTQYF. CDR3 DNA sequence: TGCGCCAGCAGCTTGGCGGCTAGCGGGGGCACAGATACGCAGTATTTT. Using reference TRBV5-1 and TRBJ2-3 for the parts outside the CDR3, the full variable domain is KAGVTQTPRYLIKTRGQQVTLSCSPISGHRSVSWYQQTPGQGLQFLFEYFSETQRNKGNFPGRFSGRQFSNSRSEMNVSTLELGDSALYLCASSLAASGGTDTQYFGPGTRLTVL.

The rearrangement links TRBV4-1 to TRBJ2-6; no clear D. The V and J ends lost 1 base and 4 bases respectively, with 14 bases between them. The CDR3 is 17 amino acids. Germline CDR1 and CDR2: MGHRA and YSYEKL. CDR3 residues: CASSQVQVVMGANVLTF. In DNA, the CDR3 is TGCGCCAGCAGCCAAGTTCAGGTTGTCATGGGGGCCAACGTCCTGACTTTC.

The chain uses TRBV7-6 and TRBJ2-3; 14 nucleotides agree with TRBD2. The germline CDR1 and CDR2 sequences are SGHVS and FNYEAQ. V lost 5 bases, J lost 0 bases, and 7 bases stayed unmatched. This CDR3 has 18 residues. Here the CDR3 reads CASSHGTSGGVSTDTQYF. As DNA, the CDR3 is TGTGCCAGCAGCCACGGGACTAGCGGGGGCGTTAGCACAGATACGCAGTATTTT. Full variable domain (outside the CDR3, taken from reference TRBV7-6 and TRBJ2-3): GAGVSQSPRYKVTKRGQDVALRCDPISGHVSLYWYRQALGQGPEFLTYFNYEAQQDKSGLPNDRFSAERPEGSISTLTIQRTEQRDSAMYRCASSHGTSGGVSTDTQYFGPGTRLTVL.

The chain is built from TRBV28 and TRBJ2-1; TRBD2 matches at 15 bases. With V trimmed by 6 bases and J by 5 bases, 11 bases remained unmatched. CDR3 length equals 18 residues. Germline lookup yields CDR1 MDHEN and CDR2 SYDVKM. CDR3 in amino acids: CASRKSGTSGRRDNEQFF. The CDR3 nucleotides are TGTGCCAGCAGAAAATCCGGGACTAGCGGGAGGAGGGACAATGAGCAGTTCTTC.

V is TRBV9 and J is TRBJ2-5; D gene uncertain. Looked up from germline, CDR1 is SGDLS and CDR2 is YYNGEE. V lost 0 bases to trimming and J lost 4 bases, with 10 bases between them. CDR3 length: 14 amino acids. The CDR3 reads CASSVAGRGETQYF. The CDR3 DNA follows: TGTGCCAGCAGCGTAGCCGGTAGAGGAGAGACCCAGTACTTC.

This clone was counted a few times. V usage is TRBV11-2 and J usage is TRBJ2-1; 11 bases fit TRBD1. V lost 4 bases, J lost 8 bases, and 7 bases stayed unmatched. The germline CDR1 and CDR2 sequences are SGHAT and FQNNGV. The CDR3 runs to 15 residues. The CDR3 DNA reads as TGTGCCAGCAGCTCCACCGGACAGGGGGCTTATGAGCAGTTCTTC. This gives the protein CASSSTGQGAYEQFF.

This chain links TRBV6-5 with TRBJ1-2; a weak D match, TRBD1 (5 bases). The CDR3 spans 14 residues. Trimming left V 5 bases short and J 1 base short, with 11 bases between. Germline V CDR1 and CDR2: MNHEY, SVGAGI. The chain's CDR3 is CASSKGTGNYGYTF. CDR3 sequence (DNA): TGTGCCAGCAGTAAAGGAACAGGTAACTATGGCTACACCTTC.

The J gene is TRBJ2-7, the V gene TRBV6-1; D gene ambiguous. CDR3 length: 12 amino acids. Per germline, CDR1 MNHNS and CDR2 SASEGT. V shed 2 bases and J shed 4 bases, with 6 bases lying between them. CDR3 in amino acids: CASSETRYEQYF. The CDR3 nucleotides are TGTGCCAGCAGTGAAACGCGGTACGAGCAGTACTTC.

The V and J genes are TRBV9 and TRBJ1-1, with TRBD1 matching over 7 bases. After removal of 3 bases from V and 0 bases from J, the junction contained 8 bases not matched to a gene. There are 16 residues in the CDR3. The germline CDR1 and CDR2 sequences are SGDLS and YYNGEE. CDR3 DNA sequence: TGTGCCAGCAGCGACGGAAAGGGACAGATGAACACTGAAGCTTTCTTT. This gives the protein CASSDGKGQMNTEAFF.

The CDR3, as DNA: TGTGCCAGCAGCCCCTATAAAGCGGGAATCCACGAGCAGTACTTC. Encoded protein: CASSPYKAGIHEQYF. The chain carries TRBV9 and TRBJ2-7; 7 bases align to TRBD2. Germline loops: CDR1 SGDLS, CDR2 YYNGEE. V shed 4 bases and J 5 bases; nucleotides not matched to a gene: 12. The CDR3 is made up of 15 amino acids.

This rearrangement joins TRBV5-1 to TRBJ1-6, with a tentative D call TRBD1 (6 bases). Trimming stripped 0 bases from V and 5 bases from J, with 6 bases between. This CDR3 contains 14 residues. Germline CDR1 is SGHRS and CDR2 is YFSETQ. CDR3: CASSLAGDNSPLHF. Written as DNA, the CDR3 is TGCGCCAGCAGCTTGGCAGGGGATAATTCACCCCTCCACTTT.

The rearrangement joins TRBV7-2 to TRBJ2-5, with D possibly being TRBD2 (5 bases). Deletions cut 3 bases from V and 4 bases from J, with 12 bases between. Germline CDR1 SGHTA, CDR2 FQGNSA. The CDR3 runs to 14 residues. For the CDR3, the DNA is TGTGCCAGCAGCTTTTCGGGGAGCTTAGAGACCCAGTACTTC. This encodes CASSFSGSLETQYF.

The genes are TRBV4-1 and TRBJ2-7; D might be TRBD1 (5 bases). The CDR3 runs 14 residues. Per germline, CDR1 MGHRA and CDR2 YSYEKL. V was clipped by 1 base and J by 2 bases, with 9 bases between them. CDR3 loop: CASSQVETAYEQYF. CDR3 in DNA: TGCGCCAGCAGCCAAGTGGAGACAGCCTACGAGCAGTACTTC.

The rearrangement links TRBV7-2 to TRBJ2-7; 8 nucleotides match TRBD2. Per the germline V gene, CDR1 is SGHTA and CDR2 is FQGNSA. This CDR3 comprises 17 residues. V lost 4 bases and J lost 2; bases outside the gene matches: 13. The CDR3 sequence: CASSSGGEGDGPYEQYF. The CDR3 DNA is TGTGCCAGCAGCTCCGGGGGGGAGGGAGATGGGCCCTACGAGCAGTACTTC.

The V and J genes are TRBV5-1 and TRBJ2-1; the match to TRBD1 covers 7 bases. Germline V gene data show CDR1 as SGHRS and CDR2 as YFSETQ. The CDR3 has 16 residues. V dropped 0 bases and J dropped 8; count of bases not matched to a gene: 11. CDR3 nucleotide sequence: TGCGCCAGCAGCTTGGCCGAGACAGGGCCATCGCATGAGCAGTTCTTC. It specifies CASSLAETGPSHEQFF.

The V and J genes are TRBV6-1 and TRBJ2-3; D is perhaps TRBD1 (5 bases). Per the germline V gene, CDR1 is MNHNS and CDR2 is SASEGT. The CDR3 consists of 15 residues. Trimming shortened V by 5 bases and J by 3 bases, and 15 bases separated the two germline ends. CDR3 in amino acids: CASSILPRVTDTQYF. CDR3 in DNA: TGTGCCAGCAGTATTTTGCCCAGGGTAACAGATACGCAGTATTTT.

The CDR3 coding sequence is TGTGCCAGCAGTTCCGCCTACGAGCAGTACTTC. Translating it yields CASSSAYEQYF. The chain links TRBV27 to TRBJ2-7; D unclear. V was shortened by 4 bases and J by 2 bases, with 3 bases between the two germline ends. Germline CDR1 reads MNHEY; CDR2 reads SMNVEV (reference sequence). This CDR3 is built from 11 residues.